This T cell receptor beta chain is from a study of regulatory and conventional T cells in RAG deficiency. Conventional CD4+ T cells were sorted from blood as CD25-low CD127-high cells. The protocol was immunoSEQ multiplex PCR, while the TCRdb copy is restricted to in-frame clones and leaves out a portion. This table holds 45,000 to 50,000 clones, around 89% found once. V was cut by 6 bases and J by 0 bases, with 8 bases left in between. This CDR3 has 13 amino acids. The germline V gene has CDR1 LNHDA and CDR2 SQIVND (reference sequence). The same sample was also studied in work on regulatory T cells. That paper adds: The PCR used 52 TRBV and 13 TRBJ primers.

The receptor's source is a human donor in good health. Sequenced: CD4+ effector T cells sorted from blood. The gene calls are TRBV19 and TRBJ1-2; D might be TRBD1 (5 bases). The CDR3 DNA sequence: TGTGCCAGTAGAGGCAGGGCTAACTATGGCTACACCTTC. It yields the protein CASRGRANYGYTF.